These T cell receptor beta chains were read from a single sample in a study of blood T cell repertoires in COVID-19. TCRdb's table, derived via immunoSEQ multiplex PCR, lists solely in-frame clones and lacks some. The table includes around 100,000 clones, under 85% detected once. Source material: peripheral blood. The receptors were sampled from a human donor in a cohort sampled during active COVID-19. Both conserved end residues are part of each CDR3.

TRBJ2-1,TRBV5-1,CASSLGSPGNEQFF
TRBJ1-1,TRBV6-5,CASRIQAFAEAFF
TRBJ2-7,TRBV27,CASSLYGTGGTYEQYF
TRBJ1-1,TRBV5-1,CASTLSTGGNTEAFF
TRBJ1-1,TRBV18,CASHEYRGNTEAFF
TRBJ2-5,TRBV11-2,CASSFGGQETQYF
TRBJ2-7,TRBV6-6,CASSYLQGYEQYF
TRBJ2-7,TRBV2,CASRGGNDEQYF
TRBJ2-3,TRBV9,CASSVSTGPTSTDTQYF
TRBJ2-3,TRBV11-3,CASSLARDTQYF
TRBJ1-6,TRBV3-1/TRBV3-2,CASSQVEDSPLHF
TRBJ1-2,TRBV28,CASSLSSLYGYTF
TRBJ2-1,TRBV28,CASTLSWSNEQFF
TRBJ2-5,TRBV5-6,CASSVPQGSVYF
TRBJ1-4,TRBV6-1,CASSELQGVTNEKLFF
TRBJ2-7,TRBV3-1/TRBV3-2,CASSQISGGSYEQYF
TRBJ1-5,TRBV28,CASSPGQGVRQPQHF
TRBJ1-2,TRBV6-2/TRBV6-3,CASSYSTAGLNYGYTF
TRBJ2-7,TRBV12-5,CASGSQGGGYEQYF
TRBJ1-4,TRBV24-1,CATSGGNEKLFF
TRBJ2-6,TRBV6-5,CASSYIRQSGANVLTF
TRBJ1-2,TRBV12-3/TRBV12-4,CATRGNHDGYTF
TRBJ1-1,TRBV6-2/TRBV6-3,CASSRMTVNTEAFF
TRBJ1-2,TRBV5-5,CASSLGPQNGYTF
TRBJ1-3,TRBV9,CASSGLTGGISGNTIYF
TRBJ1-6,TRBV19,CASSEGGQSSYNSPLHF
TRBJ1-6,TRBV7-2,CATRPESGTAYSPLHF
TRBJ2-3,TRBV11-2,CAVRRGETDTQYF
TRBJ2-1,TRBV5-1,CASSDRTSGGAYEQFF
TRBJ2-5,TRBV24-1,CATSDSLRETQYF
TRBJ1-1,TRBV27,CASRPQGSNTEAFF
TRBJ1-6,TRBV25-1,CASSSQGAIDSPLHF
TRBJ1-2,TRBV6-6,CASSYGRERGYTF
TRBJ1-2,TRBV6-5,CASNDYPRTVYGYTF
TRBJ1-1,TRBV27,CASSRSPGTVNTEAFF
TRBJ2-7,TRBV19,CASSIADRMSYEQYF
TRBJ2-2,TRBV9,CASSVTSGGLNTGELFF
TRBJ2-7,TRBV28,CASSPLGGVYEQYF
TRBJ2-4,TRBV29-1,CSAGTSGNIQYF
TRBJ2-1,TRBV3-1/TRBV3-2,CASSDNRYNEQFF
TRBJ2-3,TRBV7-9,CASSLRSGGTTDTQYF
TRBJ2-1,TRBV9,CASSSGTPSSYNEQFF
TRBJ1-2,TRBV27,CASSRRGAQGYTF
TRBJ2-7,TRBV19,CASSIGSGYEQYF
TRBJ1-1,TRBV7-8,CASSPLGRGAFF
TRBJ2-5,TRBV9,CASSVEGWETQYF
TRBJ2-1,TRBV5-1,CASSPSGAGGDNEQFF
TRBJ1-1,TRBV19,CASSMGANTEAFF
TRBJ2-7,TRBV4-1,CASSQVGTVLTYEQYF
TRBJ2-5,TRBV10-3,CAISEGRTSGEETQYF
TRBJ1-6,TRBV6-5,CASSYARSSKDSPLHF
TRBJ1-1,TRBV19,CASSHMGQPNTEAFF
TRBJ2-1,TRBV27,CANLIPRRLADNEQFF
TRBJ2-7,TRBV6-5,CAHQFQEGSYEQYF
TRBJ1-5,TRBV11-2,CASSLEGRNNQPQHF
TRBJ1-1,TRBV5-1,CASGYLAGNTEAFF
TRBJ1-4,TRBV9,CASSGRQGWNEKLFF